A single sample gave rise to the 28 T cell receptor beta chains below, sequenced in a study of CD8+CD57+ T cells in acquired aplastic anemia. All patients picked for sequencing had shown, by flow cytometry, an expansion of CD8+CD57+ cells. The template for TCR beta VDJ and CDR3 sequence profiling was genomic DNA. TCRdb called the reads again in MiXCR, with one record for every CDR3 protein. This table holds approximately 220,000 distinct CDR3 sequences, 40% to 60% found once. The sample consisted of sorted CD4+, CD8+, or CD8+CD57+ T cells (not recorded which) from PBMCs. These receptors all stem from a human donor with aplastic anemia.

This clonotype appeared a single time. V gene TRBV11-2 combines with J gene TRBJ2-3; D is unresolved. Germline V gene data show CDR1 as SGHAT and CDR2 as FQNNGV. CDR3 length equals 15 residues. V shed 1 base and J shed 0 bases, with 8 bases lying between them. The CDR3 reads CASSLGGTSTDTQYF. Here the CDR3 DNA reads TGTGCCAGCAGCTTAGGCGGAACTAGCACAGATACGCAGTATTTT.

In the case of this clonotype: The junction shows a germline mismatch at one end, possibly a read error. The CDR3 nucleotides read TGTGCCAGCAGGGAGGGTAGCTCCTATAATCCACCCCTCTACTTT. Protein product: CASREGSSYNPPLYF. The chain uses TRBV12-3 or TRBV12-4 and TRBJ1-6; unclear D gene. CDR3 length: 15 amino acids.

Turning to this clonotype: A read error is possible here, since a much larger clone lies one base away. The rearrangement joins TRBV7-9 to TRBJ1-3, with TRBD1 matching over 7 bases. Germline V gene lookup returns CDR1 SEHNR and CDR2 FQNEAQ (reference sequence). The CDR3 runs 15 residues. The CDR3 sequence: CASRRTGDSENTIYF. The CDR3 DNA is TGTGCCAGCAGAAGAACAGGGGATTCTGAAAACACCATATATTTT.

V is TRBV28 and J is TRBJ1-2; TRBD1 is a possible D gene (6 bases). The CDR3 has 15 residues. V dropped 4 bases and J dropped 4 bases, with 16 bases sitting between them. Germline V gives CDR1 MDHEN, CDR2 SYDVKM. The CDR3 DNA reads TGTGCCAGCAGTTCACCAACAGGGTCCGGCTATGGCTACACCTTC. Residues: CASSSPTGSGYGYTF.

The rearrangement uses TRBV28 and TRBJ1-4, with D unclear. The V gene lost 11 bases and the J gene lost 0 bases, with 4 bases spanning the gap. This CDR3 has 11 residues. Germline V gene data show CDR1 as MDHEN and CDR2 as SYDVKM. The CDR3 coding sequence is TGTGCCGGAGCAACTAATGAAAAACTGTTTTTT. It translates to CAGATNEKLFF.

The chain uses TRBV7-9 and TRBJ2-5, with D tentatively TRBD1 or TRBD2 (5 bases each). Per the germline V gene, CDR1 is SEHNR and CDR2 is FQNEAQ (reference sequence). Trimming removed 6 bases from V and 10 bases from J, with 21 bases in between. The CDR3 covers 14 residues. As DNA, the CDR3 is TGTGCCAGCAGTTACCGGGACGGACAAACCGACCAGTACTTC. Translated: CASSYRDGQTDQYF.

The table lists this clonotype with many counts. The CDR3 sequence is CSARDQGTNYGYTF. The CDR3 DNA reads TGCAGTGCTAGAGATCAGGGGACAAATTATGGCTACACCTTC. This chain joins TRBV20-1 and TRBJ1-2, with TRBD1 as a possible D gene (6 bases). The germline gives CDR1 DFQATT, CDR2 SNEGSKA (reference sequence). V was cut by 0 bases and J by 5 bases, with 13 bases left in between. The CDR3 runs to 14 residues.

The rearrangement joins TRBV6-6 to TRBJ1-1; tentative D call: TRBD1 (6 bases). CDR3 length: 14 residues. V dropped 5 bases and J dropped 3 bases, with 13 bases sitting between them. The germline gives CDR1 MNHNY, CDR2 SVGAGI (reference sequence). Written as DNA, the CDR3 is TGTGCCAGCAGTCCCCAGGGGCAGCACACTGAAGCTTTCTTT. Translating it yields CASSPQGQHTEAFF.

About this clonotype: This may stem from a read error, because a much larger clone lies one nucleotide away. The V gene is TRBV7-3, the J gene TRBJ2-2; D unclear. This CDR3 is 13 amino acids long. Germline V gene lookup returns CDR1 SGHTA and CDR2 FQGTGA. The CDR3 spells CASSPDPTGELFF. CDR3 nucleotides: TGCGCCAGCAGCCCGGACCCCACCGGGGAGCTGTTTTTT.

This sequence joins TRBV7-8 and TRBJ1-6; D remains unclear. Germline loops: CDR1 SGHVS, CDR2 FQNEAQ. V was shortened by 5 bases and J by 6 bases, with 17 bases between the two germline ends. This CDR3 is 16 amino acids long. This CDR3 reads CASSPRMGSGNSPLHF. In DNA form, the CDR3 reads TGTGCCAGCAGCCCCCGAATGGGTTCGGGTAATTCACCCCTCCACTTT.

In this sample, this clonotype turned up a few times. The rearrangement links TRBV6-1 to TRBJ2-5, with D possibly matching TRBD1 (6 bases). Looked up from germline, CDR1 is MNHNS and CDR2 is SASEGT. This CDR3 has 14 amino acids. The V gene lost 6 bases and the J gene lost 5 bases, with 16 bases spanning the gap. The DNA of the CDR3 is TGTGCCAGCAGCCAAACCGATACAGGGGAGACCCAGTACTTC. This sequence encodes CASSQTDTGETQYF.

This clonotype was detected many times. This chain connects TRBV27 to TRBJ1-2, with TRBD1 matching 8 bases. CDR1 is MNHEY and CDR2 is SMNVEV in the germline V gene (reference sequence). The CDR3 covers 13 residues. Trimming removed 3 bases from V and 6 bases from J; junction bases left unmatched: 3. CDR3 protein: CASSFNRGNGYTF. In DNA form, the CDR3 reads TGTGCCAGCAGTTTTAACAGGGGGAATGGCTACACCTTC.

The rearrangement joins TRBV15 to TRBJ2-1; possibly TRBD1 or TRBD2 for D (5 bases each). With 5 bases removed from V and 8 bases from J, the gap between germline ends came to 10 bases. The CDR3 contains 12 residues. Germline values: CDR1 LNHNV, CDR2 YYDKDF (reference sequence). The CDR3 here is CATSVQGDEQFF. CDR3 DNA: TGTGCCACCAGCGTTCAGGGAGATGAGCAGTTCTTC. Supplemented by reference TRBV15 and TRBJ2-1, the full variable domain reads DAMVIQNPRYQVTQFGKPVTLSCSQTLNHNVMYWYQQKSSQAPKLLFHYYDKDFNNEADTPDNFQSRRPNTSFCFLDIRSPGLGDTAMYLCATSVQGDEQFFGPGTRLTVL.

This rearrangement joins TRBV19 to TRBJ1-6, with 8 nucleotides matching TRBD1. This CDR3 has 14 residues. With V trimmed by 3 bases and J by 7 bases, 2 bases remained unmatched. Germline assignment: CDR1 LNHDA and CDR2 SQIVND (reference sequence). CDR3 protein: CASSMDRDNSPLHF. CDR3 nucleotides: TGTGCCAGTAGTATGGACAGGGACAATTCACCCCTCCACTTT.

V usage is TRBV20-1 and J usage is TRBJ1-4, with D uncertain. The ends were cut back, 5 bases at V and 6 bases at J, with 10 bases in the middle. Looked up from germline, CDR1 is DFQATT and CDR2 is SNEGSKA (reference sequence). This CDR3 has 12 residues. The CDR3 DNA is TGCAGTGCTCTAAACGGGGATGAAAAACTGTTTTTT. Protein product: CSALNGDEKLFF.

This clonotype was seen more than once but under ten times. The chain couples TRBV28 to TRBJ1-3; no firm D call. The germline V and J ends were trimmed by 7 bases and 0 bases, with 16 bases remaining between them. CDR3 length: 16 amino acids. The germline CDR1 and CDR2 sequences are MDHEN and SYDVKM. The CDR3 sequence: CASINPTPSSGNTIYF. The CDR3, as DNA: TGTGCCAGCATCAACCCGACACCTAGCTCTGGAAACACCATATATTTT.

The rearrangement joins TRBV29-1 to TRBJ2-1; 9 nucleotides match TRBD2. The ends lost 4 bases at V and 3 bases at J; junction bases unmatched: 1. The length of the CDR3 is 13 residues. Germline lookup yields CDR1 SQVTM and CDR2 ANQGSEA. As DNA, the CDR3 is TGCAGCGTTGGCGGGGGGGGCTACAATGAGCAGTTCTTC. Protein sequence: CSVGGGGYNEQFF.

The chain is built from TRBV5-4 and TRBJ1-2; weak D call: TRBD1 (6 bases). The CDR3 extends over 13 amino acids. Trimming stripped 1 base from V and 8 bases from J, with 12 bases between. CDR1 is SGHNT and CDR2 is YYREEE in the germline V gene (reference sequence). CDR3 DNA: TGTGCCAGCAGCTTGAACAGGGAGGGAGGCTACACCTTC. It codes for CASSLNREGGYTF.

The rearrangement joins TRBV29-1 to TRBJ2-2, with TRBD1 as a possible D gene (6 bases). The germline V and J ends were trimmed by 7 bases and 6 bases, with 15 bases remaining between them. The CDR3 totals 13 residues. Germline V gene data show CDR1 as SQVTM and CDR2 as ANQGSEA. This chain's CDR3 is CSGFRGDAGELFF. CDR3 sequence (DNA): TGCAGCGGTTTCAGGGGTGACGCCGGGGAGCTGTTTTTT.

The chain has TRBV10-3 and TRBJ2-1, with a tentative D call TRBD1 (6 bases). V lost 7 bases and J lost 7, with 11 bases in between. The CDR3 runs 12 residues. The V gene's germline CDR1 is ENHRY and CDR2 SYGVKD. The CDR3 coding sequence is TGTGCCATCAAGGGGGATACGAATGAGCAGTTCTTC. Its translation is CAIKGDTNEQFF.

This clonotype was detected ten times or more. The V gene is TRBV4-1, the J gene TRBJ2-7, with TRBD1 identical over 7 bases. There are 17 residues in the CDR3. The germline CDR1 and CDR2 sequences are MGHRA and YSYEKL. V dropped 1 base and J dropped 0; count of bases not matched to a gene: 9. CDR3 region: CASSQARTGDLSYEQYF. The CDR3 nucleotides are TGCGCCAGCAGCCAAGCCCGTACAGGGGACCTCTCCTACGAGCAGTACTTC.

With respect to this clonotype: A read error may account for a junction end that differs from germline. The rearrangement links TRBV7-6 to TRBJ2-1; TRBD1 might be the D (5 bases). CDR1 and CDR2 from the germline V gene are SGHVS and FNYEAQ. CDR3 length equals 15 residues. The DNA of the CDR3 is TGTGCCAGCAGCATCGACAAGGGGCGGATGAATGAGCAGTCCTTC. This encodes CASSIDKGRMNEQSF.

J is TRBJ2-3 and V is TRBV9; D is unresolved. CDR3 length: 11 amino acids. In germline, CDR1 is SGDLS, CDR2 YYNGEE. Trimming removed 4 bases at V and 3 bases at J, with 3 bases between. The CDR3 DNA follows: TGTGCCAGCAGCAAAACAGATACGCAGTATTTT. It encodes CASSKTDTQYF.

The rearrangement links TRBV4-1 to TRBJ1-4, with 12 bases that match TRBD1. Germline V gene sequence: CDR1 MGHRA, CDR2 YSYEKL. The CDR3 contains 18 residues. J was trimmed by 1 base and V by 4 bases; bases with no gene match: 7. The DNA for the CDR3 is TGCGCCAGCAGCCGCCGGGACAGGGGGCTGTTAACTAATGAAAAACTGTTTTTT. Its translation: CASSRRDRGLLTNEKLFF.

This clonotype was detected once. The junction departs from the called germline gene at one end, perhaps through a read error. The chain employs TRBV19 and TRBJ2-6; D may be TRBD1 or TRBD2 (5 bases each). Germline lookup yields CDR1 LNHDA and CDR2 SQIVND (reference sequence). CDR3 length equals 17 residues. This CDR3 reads CASSMGEQTSGANVLTF. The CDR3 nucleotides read TGTGCCAGCAGTATGGGGGAACAGACCTCTGGGGCCAACGTCCTGACTTTC. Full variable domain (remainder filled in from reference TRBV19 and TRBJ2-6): DGGITQSPKYLFRKEGQNVTLSCEQNLNHDAMYWYRQDPGQGLRLIYYSQIVNDFQKGDIAEGYSVSREKKESFPLTVTSAQKNPTAFYLCASSMGEQTSGANVLTFGAGSRLTVL.

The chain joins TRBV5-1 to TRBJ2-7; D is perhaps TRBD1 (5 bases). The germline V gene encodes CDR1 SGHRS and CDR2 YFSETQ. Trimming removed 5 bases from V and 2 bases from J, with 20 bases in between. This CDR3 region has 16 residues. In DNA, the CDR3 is TGCGCCAGCAGGGTGAATGGATGGACATCCCCCTACGAGCAGTACTTC. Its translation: CASRVNGWTSPYEQYF.

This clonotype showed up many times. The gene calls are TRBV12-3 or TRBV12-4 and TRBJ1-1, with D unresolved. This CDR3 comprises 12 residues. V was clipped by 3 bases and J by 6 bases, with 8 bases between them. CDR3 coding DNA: TGTGCCAGCAGTTTTTCCGGAGCTGAAGCTTTCTTT. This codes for CASSFSGAEAFF.

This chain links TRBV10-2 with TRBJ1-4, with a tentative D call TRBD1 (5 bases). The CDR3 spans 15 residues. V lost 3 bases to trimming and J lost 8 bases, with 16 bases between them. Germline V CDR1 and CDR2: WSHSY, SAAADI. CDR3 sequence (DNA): TGCGCCAGCAGTGAAACACTGGGGGGTAGCGAAAAACTGTTTTTT. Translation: CASSETLGGSEKLFF.